These 5 T cell receptor beta chains were all obtained from the same sample, sequenced in a study of PD-1 blockade in classical Hodgkin lymphoma. Autologous stem cell transplantation was followed by relapse in every patient, and brentuximab vedotin exposure varied. Purified CD4+ T cells were obtained from thawed PBMCs through magnetic negative selection. Libraries were prepared by immunoSEQ multiplex PCR; TCRdb keeps only in-frame clonotypes and omits some of them. Among 10,000 to 15,000 clones listed, 75% to 90% were seen once. This specimen consisted of CD4+ T cells from blood, obtained at baseline. These receptors originate from a human donor with classical Hodgkin lymphoma.

V and J are TRBV6-1 and TRBJ2-1; maybe TRBD2 (6 bases). There are 13 residues in the CDR3. V was clipped by 6 bases and J by 2 bases, with 8 bases between them. Germline V gene lookup returns CDR1 MNHNS and CDR2 SASEGT. As DNA, the CDR3 is TGTGCCAGCAGGGACTACCCCTACAATGAGCAGTTCTTC. Its protein is CASRDYPYNEQFF.

The chain joins TRBV7-8 to TRBJ2-7; D not resolved. The CDR3 runs 15 residues. Germline V gene sequence: CDR1 SGHVS, CDR2 FQNEAQ. Trimming took 5 bases from V and 4 from J, leaving 18 bases between them. The CDR3 coding sequence is TGTGCCAGCAGCAAGACATTTTCGGATAGTTACGAGCAGTACTTC. It yields the protein CASSKTFSDSYEQYF.

This chain joins TRBV5-1 and TRBJ2-1, with D perhaps TRBD2 (6 bases). V lost 7 bases and J 0 bases, leaving 14 bases between the germline ends. The CDR3 loop spans 15 amino acids. Germline CDR1 and CDR2: SGHRS and YFSETQ. The CDR3 protein is CASRPSESSYNEQFF. The CDR3 bases are TGCGCCAGCCGCCCTAGCGAGAGCTCCTACAATGAGCAGTTCTTC.

The chain uses TRBV2 and TRBJ2-5; 8 bases are a match to TRBD1. In germline, CDR1 is SNHLY, CDR2 FYNNEI. CDR3 length: 14 amino acids. The V gene end was trimmed by 5 bases and the J gene end by 3 bases; junction bases not matched to a gene: 5. The CDR3 DNA follows: TGTGCCAGCAGTTCCGGACAGGGAAAAGAGACCCAGTACTTC. This translates into CASSSGQGKETQYF.

The J gene is TRBJ2-1, the V gene TRBV20-1, with 10 bases identical to TRBD1. The CDR3 spans 10 residues. Germline trimming cut 3 bases from V and 16 bases from J; bases unmatched to any gene: 3. Germline-derived CDR1 and CDR2 are DFQATT and SNEGSKA (reference sequence). CDR3 in DNA: TGCAGTGCTAGGGGACAGGGGTACTTCTTC. Residues: CSARGQGYFF.